A single sample is the source of the 8 T cell receptor beta chains below, sequenced in a study of cytomegalovirus exposure and HLA in healthy donors. Clones were sequenced by immunoSEQ multiplex PCR, and TCRdb holds only the in-frame ones, with some missing. The sample has hundreds of thousands of clones, 86% seen once. The material sequenced was PBMCs. The receptors were sampled from a woman aged 18-35 years in good health and CMV-seronegative.

V is TRBV27 and J is TRBJ2-1; D not certain. CDR1 is MNHEY and CDR2 is SMNVEV in the germline V gene (reference sequence). The CDR3 runs 13 residues. The germline V and J ends were trimmed by 3 bases and 4 bases, with 7 bases remaining between them. This chain's CDR3 is CASSFYRYNEQFF. The CDR3 nucleotides are TGTGCCAGCAGTTTCTACAGATACAATGAGCAGTTCTTC.

The genes are TRBV7-2 and TRBJ1-1; tentatively, D is TRBD1 (6 bases). The CDR3 spans 13 residues. Deletions cut 5 bases from V and 6 bases from J, with 13 bases between. The V gene's germline CDR1 is SGHTA and CDR2 FQGNSA. This CDR3 reads CASSGPGVPEAFF. The CDR3 DNA reads TGTGCCAGCAGCGGACCAGGGGTGCCTGAAGCTTTCTTT. The full variable domain, rest sourced from reference TRBV7-2 and TRBJ1-1, is GAGVSQSPSNKVTEKGKDVELRCDPISGHTALYWYRQSLGQGLEFLIYFQGNSAPDKSGLPSDRFSAERTGGSVSTLTIQRTQQEDSAVYLCASSGPGVPEAFFGQGTRLTVV.

This clone has just a few counts. The rearrangement joins TRBV5-1 to TRBJ1-2, with D unresolved. From germline, CDR1 is SGHRS and CDR2 YFSETQ. CDR3 length equals 13 residues. Deletions cut 4 bases from V and 6 bases from J, with 13 bases between. The CDR3 loop is CASSMDRGDGYTF. CDR3 DNA sequence: TGCGCCAGCAGCATGGACCGAGGCGATGGCTACACCTTC.

The V and J genes are TRBV28 and TRBJ1-2; tentative D call: TRBD1 (6 bases). CDR3 length: 14 amino acids. Trimming removed 6 bases from V and 9 bases from J, with 20 bases in between. Germline V gene sequence: CDR1 MDHEN, CDR2 SYDVKM. The CDR3: CASRLNDRRGSYTF. Written as DNA, the CDR3 is TGTGCCAGCAGGCTTAACGACAGGCGTGGGAGCTACACCTTC.

The chain uses TRBV14 and TRBJ2-7, with 10 bases lining up with TRBD1. The junction had 7 bases not matched to a gene; V was cut back by 4 bases and J by 4 bases. CDR1 and CDR2 from the germline V gene are SGHDN and FVKESK. The CDR3 is 15 residues long. Written as DNA, the CDR3 is TGTGCCAGCAGCCTAGGGACAGGGGCTGGGTACGAGCAGTACTTC. It is translated as CASSLGTGAGYEQYF.

This clone appeared once. The V call is TRBV5-4, the J call TRBJ2-1; 8 bases line up with TRBD2. Germline CDR1 SGHNT, CDR2 YYREEE (reference sequence). This CDR3 comprises 14 residues. V lost 3 bases to trimming and J lost 7 bases; unmatched junction nucleotides: 6. CDR3 protein: CASSSPSSGNEQFF. In DNA form, the CDR3 reads TGTGCCAGCAGCTCGCCGTCTAGCGGGAATGAGCAGTTCTTC.

The genes are TRBV28 and TRBJ1-2; D ambiguous. V lost 5 bases and J 3 bases, leaving 13 bases between the germline ends. The CDR3 has 14 amino acids. CDR1 and CDR2 (germline): MDHEN, SYDVKM. The chain's CDR3 is CASSPSHDYYGYTF. The CDR3 coding sequence is TGTGCCAGCAGTCCTTCACATGACTACTATGGCTACACCTTC.

The J gene is TRBJ1-1, the V gene TRBV4-1, with D unclear. V gave up 3 bases and J gave up 1 base, with 15 bases separating them. This CDR3 region has 16 residues. Germline V gene data show CDR1 as MGHRA and CDR2 as YSYEKL. DNA of the CDR3: TGCGCCAGCAGCCAGGGCTATGGAGGGAAGAACACTGAAGCTTTCTTT. Amino acid sequence: CASSQGYGGKNTEAFF.